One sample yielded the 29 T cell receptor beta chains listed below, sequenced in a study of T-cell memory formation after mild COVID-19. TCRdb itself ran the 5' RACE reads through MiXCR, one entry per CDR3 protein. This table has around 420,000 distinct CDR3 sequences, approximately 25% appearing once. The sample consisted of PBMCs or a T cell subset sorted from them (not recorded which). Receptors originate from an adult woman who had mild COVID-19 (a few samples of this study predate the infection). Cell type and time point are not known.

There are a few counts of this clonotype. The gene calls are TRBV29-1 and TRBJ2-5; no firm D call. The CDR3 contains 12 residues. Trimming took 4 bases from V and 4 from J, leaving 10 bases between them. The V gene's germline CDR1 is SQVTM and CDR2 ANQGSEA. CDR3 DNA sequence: TGCAGCGTTGCCGATTGGGGAGAGACCCAGTACTTC. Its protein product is CSVADWGETQYF.

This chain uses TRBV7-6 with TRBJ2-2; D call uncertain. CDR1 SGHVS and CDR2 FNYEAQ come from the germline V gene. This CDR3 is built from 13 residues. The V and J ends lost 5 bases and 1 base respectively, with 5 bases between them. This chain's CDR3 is CASSPENTGELFF. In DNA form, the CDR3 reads TGTGCCAGCAGCCCGGAGAACACCGGGGAGCTGTTTTTT.

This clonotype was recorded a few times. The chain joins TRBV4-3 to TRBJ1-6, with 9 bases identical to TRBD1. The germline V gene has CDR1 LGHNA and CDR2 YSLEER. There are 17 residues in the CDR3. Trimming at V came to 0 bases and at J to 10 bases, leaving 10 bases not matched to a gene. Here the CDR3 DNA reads TGCGCCAGCAGCCAAGATGTTCGACAGGGGGGCGGGTCACCCCTCCACTTT. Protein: CASSQDVRQGGGSPLHF.

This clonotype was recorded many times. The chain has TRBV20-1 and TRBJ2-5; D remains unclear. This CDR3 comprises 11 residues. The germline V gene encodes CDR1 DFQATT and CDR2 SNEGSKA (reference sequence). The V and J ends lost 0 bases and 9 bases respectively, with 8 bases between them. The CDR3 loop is CSAREPPAQYF. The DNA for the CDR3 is TGCAGTGCTAGAGAACCCCCTGCCCAGTACTTC.

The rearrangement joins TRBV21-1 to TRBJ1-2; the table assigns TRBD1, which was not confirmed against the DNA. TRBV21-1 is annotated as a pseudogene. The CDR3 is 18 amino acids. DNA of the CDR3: TGTGCCAGCAACAACCAGGGACCAAGTCGTCTCAGTAACTATGGCTACACCTTC. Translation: CASNNQGPSRLSNYGYTF.

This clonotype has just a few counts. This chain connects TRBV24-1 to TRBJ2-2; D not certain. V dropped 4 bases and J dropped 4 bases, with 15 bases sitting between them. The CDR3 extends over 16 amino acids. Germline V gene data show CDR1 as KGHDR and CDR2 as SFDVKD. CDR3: CATSDPGARFTGELFF. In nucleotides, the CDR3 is TGTGCCACCAGTGACCCGGGCGCACGTTTCACCGGGGAGCTGTTTTTT.

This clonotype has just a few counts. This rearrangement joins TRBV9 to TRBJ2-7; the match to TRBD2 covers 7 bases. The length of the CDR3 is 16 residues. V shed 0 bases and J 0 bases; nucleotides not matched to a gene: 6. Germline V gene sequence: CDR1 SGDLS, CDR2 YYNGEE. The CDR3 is CASSVESLADSYEQYF. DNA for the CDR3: TGTGCCAGCAGCGTAGAGTCCCTAGCGGACTCCTACGAGCAGTACTTC.

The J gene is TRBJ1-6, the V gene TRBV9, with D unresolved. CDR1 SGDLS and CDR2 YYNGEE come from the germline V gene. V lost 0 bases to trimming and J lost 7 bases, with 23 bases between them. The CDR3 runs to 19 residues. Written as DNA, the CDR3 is TGTGCCAGCAGCGTAGACCCCAAGACCCCCCCGGGGAGCAATTCACCCCTCCACTTT. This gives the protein CASSVDPKTPPGSNSPLHF.

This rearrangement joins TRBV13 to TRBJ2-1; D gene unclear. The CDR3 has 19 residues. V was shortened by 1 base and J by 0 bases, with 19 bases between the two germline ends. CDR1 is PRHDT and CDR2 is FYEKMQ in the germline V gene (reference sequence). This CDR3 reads CASSLAGRSKRSSYNEQFF. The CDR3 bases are TGTGCCAGCAGCTTAGCGGGTCGGTCAAAGAGGAGCTCCTACAATGAGCAGTTCTTC.

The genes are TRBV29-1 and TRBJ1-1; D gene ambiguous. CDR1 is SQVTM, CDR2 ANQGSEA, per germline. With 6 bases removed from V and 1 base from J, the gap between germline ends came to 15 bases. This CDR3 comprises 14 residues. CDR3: CSVIRIRGNTEAFF. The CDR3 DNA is TGCAGCGTGATCAGGATTCGAGGGAACACTGAAGCTTTCTTT. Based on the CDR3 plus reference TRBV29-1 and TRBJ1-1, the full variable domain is SAVISQKPSRDICQRGTSLTIQCQVDSQVTMMFWYRQQPGQSLTLIATANQGSEATYESGFVIDKFPISRPNLTFSTLTVSNMSPEDSSIYLCSVIRIRGNTEAFFGQGTRLTVV.

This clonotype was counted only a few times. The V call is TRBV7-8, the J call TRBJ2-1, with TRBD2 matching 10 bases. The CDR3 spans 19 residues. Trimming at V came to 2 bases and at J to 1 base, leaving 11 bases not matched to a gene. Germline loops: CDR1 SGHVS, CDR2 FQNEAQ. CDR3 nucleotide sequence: TGTGCCAGCAGCTTATTGGGCCTAGCGGGAGTACGGTCCTACAATGAGCAGTTCTTC. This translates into CASSLLGLAGVRSYNEQFF. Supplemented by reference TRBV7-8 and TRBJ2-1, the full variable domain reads GAGVSQSPRYKVAKRGQDVALRCDPISGHVSLFWYQQALGQGPEFLTYFQNEAQLDKSGLPSDRFFAERPEGSVSTLKIQRTQQEDSAVYLCASSLLGLAGVRSYNEQFFGPGTRLTVL.

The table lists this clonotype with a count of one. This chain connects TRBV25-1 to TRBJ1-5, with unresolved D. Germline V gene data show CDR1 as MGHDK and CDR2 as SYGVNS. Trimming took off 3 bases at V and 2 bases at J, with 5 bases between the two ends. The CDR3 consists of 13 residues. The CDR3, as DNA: TGTGCCAGCAGTGAGTCAGGCAATCAGCCCCAGCATTTT. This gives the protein CASSESGNQPQHF.

The CDR3: CATSDLQSGIYGYTF. For the CDR3, the DNA is TGTGCCACCAGTGATTTGCAAAGCGGCATCTATGGCTACACCTTC. V gene TRBV24-1 combines with J gene TRBJ1-2; D not certain. Looked up from germline, CDR1 is KGHDR and CDR2 is SFDVKD. Trimming took off 0 bases at V and 4 bases at J, with 11 bases between the two ends. The CDR3 is 15 residues long.

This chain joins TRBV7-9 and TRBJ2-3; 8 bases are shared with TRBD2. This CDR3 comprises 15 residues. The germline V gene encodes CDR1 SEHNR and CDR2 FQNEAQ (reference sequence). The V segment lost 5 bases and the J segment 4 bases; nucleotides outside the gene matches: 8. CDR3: CASSLGLAQADTQYF. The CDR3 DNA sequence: TGTGCCAGCAGCCTAGGACTAGCCCAGGCAGATACGCAGTATTTT.

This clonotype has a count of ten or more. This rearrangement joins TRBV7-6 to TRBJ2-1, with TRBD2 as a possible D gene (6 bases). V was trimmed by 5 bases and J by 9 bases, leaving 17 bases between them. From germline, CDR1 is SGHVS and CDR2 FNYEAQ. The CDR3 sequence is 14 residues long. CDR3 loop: CASSQGGASSEQFF. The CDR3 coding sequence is TGTGCCAGCAGCCAGGGCGGGGCTAGCAGTGAGCAGTTCTTC.

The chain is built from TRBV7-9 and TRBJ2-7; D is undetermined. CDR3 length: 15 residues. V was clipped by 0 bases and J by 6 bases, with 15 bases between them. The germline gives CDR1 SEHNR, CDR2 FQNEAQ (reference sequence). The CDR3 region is CASSLALSTEVEQYF. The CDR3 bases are TGTGCCAGCAGCTTAGCGCTATCCACGGAAGTCGAGCAGTACTTC.

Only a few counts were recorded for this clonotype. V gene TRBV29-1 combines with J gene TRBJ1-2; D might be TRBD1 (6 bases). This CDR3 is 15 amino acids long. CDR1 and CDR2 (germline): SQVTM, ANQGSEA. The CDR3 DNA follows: TGCAGTATCAGGGGAACAGGGTCCCAAGGCTATGGCTACACCTTC. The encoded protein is CSIRGTGSQGYGYTF.

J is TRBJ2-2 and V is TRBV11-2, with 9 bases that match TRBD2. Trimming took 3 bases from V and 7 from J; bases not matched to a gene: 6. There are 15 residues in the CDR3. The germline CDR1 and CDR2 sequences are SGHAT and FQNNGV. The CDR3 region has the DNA TGTGCCAGCAGCTTTTTAGCGGGAGCTGGCGGGGAGCTGTTTTTT. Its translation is CASSFLAGAGGELFF.

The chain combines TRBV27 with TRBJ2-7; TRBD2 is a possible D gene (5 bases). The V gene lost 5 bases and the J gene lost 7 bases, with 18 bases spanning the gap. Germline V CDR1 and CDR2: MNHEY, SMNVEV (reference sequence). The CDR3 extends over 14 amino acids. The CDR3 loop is CASSAGVFDLEQYF. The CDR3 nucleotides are TGTGCCAGCAGTGCCGGGGTCTTCGACCTGGAGCAGTACTTC.

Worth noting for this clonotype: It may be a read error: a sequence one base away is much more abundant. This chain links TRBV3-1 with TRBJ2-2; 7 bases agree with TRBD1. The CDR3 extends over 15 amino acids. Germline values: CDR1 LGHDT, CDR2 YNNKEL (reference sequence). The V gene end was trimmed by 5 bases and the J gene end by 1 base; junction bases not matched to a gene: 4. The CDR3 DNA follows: TGTGCCAGCAGCTCGGGACAGCGGAACACCGGGGAGCTGTTTTTT. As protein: CASSSGQRNTGELFF.

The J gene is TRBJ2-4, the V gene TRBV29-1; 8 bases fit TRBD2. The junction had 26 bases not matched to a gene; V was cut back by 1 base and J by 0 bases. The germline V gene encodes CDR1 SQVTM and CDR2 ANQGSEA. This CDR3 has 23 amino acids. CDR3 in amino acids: CSVEVAGGGPPTLKVLAKNIQYF. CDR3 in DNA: TGCAGCGTTGAAGTGGCCGGGGGGGGCCCCCCGACCTTAAAAGTACTAGCCAAAAACATTCAGTACTTC. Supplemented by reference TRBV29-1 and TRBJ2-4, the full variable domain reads SAVISQKPSRDICQRGTSLTIQCQVDSQVTMMFWYRQQPGQSLTLIATANQGSEATYESGFVIDKFPISRPNLTFSTLTVSNMSPEDSSIYLCSVEVAGGGPPTLKVLAKNIQYFGAGTRLSVL.

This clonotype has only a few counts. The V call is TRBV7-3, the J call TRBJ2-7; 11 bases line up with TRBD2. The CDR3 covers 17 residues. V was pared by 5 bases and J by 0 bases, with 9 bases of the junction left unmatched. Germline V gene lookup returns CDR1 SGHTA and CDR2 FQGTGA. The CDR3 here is CASSLPPTSGISYEQYF. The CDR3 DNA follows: TGTGCCAGCAGCCTTCCCCCGACTAGCGGGATCTCCTACGAGCAGTACTTC. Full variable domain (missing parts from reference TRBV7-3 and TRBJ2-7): GAGVSQTPSNKVTEKGKYVELRCDPISGHTALYWYRQSLGQGPEFLIYFQGTGAADDSGLPNDRFFAVRPEGSVSTLKIQRTERGDSAVYLCASSLPPTSGISYEQYFGPGTRLTVT.

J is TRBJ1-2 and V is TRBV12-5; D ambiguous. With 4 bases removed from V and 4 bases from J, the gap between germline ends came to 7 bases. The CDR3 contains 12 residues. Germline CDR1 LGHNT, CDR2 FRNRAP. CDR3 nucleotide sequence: TGTGCTAGTGGTTCCCACACCTATGGCTACACCTTC. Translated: CASGSHTYGYTF.

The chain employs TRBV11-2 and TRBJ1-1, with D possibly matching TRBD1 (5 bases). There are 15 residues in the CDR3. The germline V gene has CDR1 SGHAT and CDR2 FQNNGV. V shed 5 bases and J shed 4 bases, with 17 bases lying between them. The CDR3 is CASSLNWGGTTEAFF. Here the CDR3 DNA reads TGTGCCAGCAGCCTTAATTGGGGAGGGACCACTGAAGCTTTCTTT. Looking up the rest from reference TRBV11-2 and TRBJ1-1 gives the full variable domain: EAGVAQSPRYKIIEKRQSVAFWCNPISGHATLYWYQQILGQGPKLLIQFQNNGVVDDSQLPKDRFSAERLKGVDSTLKIQPAKLEDSAVYLCASSLNWGGTTEAFFGQGTRLTVV.

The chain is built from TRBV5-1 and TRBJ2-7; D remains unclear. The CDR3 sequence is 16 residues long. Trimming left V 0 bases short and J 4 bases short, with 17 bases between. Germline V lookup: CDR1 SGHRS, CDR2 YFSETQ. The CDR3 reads CASSLATAPAVYEQYF. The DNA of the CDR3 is TGCGCCAGCAGCTTGGCCACAGCGCCCGCAGTTTACGAGCAGTACTTC.

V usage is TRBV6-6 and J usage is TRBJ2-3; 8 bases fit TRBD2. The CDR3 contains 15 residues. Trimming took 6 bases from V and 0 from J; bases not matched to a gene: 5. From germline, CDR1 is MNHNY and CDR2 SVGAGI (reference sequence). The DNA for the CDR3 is TGTGCCAGCAGACCAACTAGCGGCAGCACAGATACGCAGTATTTT. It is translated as CASRPTSGSTDTQYF.

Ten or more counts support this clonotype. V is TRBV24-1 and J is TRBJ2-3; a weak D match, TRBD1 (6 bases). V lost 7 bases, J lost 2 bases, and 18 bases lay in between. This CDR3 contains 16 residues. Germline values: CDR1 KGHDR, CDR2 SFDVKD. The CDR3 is CATSAPNREYTDTQYF. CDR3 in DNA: TGTGCCACCAGCGCGCCGAACAGGGAATACACAGATACGCAGTATTTT.

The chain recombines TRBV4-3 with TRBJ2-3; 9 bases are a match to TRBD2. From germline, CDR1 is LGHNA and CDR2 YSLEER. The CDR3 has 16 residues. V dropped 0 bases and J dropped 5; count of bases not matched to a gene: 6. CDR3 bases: TGCGCCAGCAGCCAAGACGGCCTAGCGGGAAAAGATACGCAGTATTTT. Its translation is CASSQDGLAGKDTQYF.

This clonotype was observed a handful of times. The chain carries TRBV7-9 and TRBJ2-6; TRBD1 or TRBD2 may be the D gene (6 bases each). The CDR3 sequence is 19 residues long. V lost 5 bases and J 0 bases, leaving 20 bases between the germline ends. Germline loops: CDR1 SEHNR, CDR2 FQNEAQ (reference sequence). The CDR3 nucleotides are TGTGCCAGCAGCCCCAGTACGGGGGCCTTAAGCTCTGGGGCCAACGTCCTGACTTTC. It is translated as CASSPSTGALSSGANVLTF.